The 26 T cell receptor beta chains presented below share a single source sample, sequenced in a study of cytomegalovirus exposure and HLA in healthy donors. Amplification used 60 Vbeta primers and 13 Jbeta primers. The data were produced by immunoSEQ multiplex PCR, yet TCRdb's version contains in-frame clones alone and is incomplete. The data contain around 94,000 clones, over 65% of them singletons. The sample taken for sequencing was PBMCs. These receptors were taken from a human donor in good health.

This sequence joins TRBV7-2 and TRBJ1-6; D not resolved. The length of the CDR3 is 15 residues. Trimming removed 4 bases from V and 10 bases from J, with 17 bases in between. Germline V gene sequence: CDR1 SGHTA, CDR2 FQGNSA. CDR3 region: CASSSGKRPESPLHF. The CDR3 DNA follows: TGTGCCAGCAGCTCGGGTAAGCGCCCGGAATCACCCCTCCACTTT.

This chain links TRBV9 with TRBJ1-1; no reliable D call. The V end lost 4 bases, the J end lost 1 base, and 11 bases lay between the germline ends. The CDR3 runs 14 residues. CDR1 is SGDLS, CDR2 YYNGEE, per germline. Here the CDR3 DNA reads TGTGCCAGCAGCTCGTGGGAGAGGAACACTGAAGCTTTCTTT. It yields the protein CASSSWERNTEAFF.

The chain has TRBV30 and TRBJ2-5, with TRBD1 matching 7 bases. Germline CDR1 is GTSNPN and CDR2 is SVGIG (reference sequence). Trimming removed 5 bases from V and 4 bases from J; junction bases left unmatched: 4. This CDR3 has 12 residues. The CDR3: CAWSRQGETQYF. CDR3 nucleotide sequence: TGTGCCTGGTCTAGACAGGGAGAGACCCAGTACTTC. Full variable domain (outside the CDR3, taken from reference TRBV30 and TRBJ2-5): SQTIHQWPATLVQPVGSPLSLECTVEGTSNPNLYWYRQAAGRGLQLLFYSVGIGQISSEVPQNLSASRPQDRQFILSSKKLLLSDSGFYLCAWSRQGETQYFGPGTRLLVL.

The rearrangement joins TRBV14 to TRBJ2-7, with 10 bases aligning to TRBD1. The CDR3 totals 13 residues. Germline values: CDR1 SGHDN, CDR2 FVKESK. The trim removed 8 bases at V and 7 bases at J, leaving 8 bases unmatched. This CDR3 is CASAPTGGAEQYF. CDR3 coding DNA: TGTGCCAGCGCACCGACAGGGGGCGCGGAGCAGTACTTC.

The V gene is TRBV7-8, the J gene TRBJ1-4, with D perhaps TRBD1 (5 bases). Germline loops: CDR1 SGHVS, CDR2 FQNEAQ. The V gene lost 3 bases and the J gene lost 7 bases, with 15 bases spanning the gap. CDR3 length: 15 amino acids. CDR3 DNA sequence: TGTGCCAGCAGCTTTTTCGACAGTCGAGGTGAAAAACTGTTTTTT. Translating it yields CASSFFDSRGEKLFF.

A word on this clone: At one of its ends the junction is not consistent with the germline gene, which may arise from a read error. The chain has TRBV5-4 and TRBJ1-5, with D perhaps TRBD1 (5 bases). This CDR3 comprises 16 residues. Germline V gene sequence: CDR1 SGHNT, CDR2 YYREEE (reference sequence). The CDR3 nucleotides read TGTGCCAGCAGTTTGGACGGGGGGACCCTGAATCAGCCCCAGCATTTT. It translates to CASSLDGGTLNQPQHF.

In this sample, this clone turned up once. The genes are TRBV28 and TRBJ1-4, with D perhaps TRBD1 (5 bases). The CDR3 is made up of 14 amino acids. The germline V and J ends were trimmed by 7 bases and 4 bases, with 13 bases remaining between them. In germline, CDR1 is MDHEN, CDR2 SYDVKM. In DNA form, the CDR3 reads TGTGCCAGCACTGAACAGGCCTTTAATGAAAAACTGTTTTTT. Translated, it gives CASTEQAFNEKLFF.

J is TRBJ2-2 and V is TRBV19; 10 bases align to TRBD1. J lost 1 base, V lost 7 bases, and 6 bases had no gene match. Per the germline V gene, CDR1 is LNHDA and CDR2 is SQIVND (reference sequence). This CDR3 contains 16 residues. The CDR3 DNA follows: TGTGCCAGTATCCAAGGGACAGGGGTGAACACCGGGGAGCTGTTTTTT. This translates into CASIQGTGVNTGELFF.

The rearrangement joins TRBV13 to TRBJ2-7, with unresolved D. The CDR3 runs 11 residues. The germline V gene encodes CDR1 PRHDT and CDR2 FYEKMQ (reference sequence). Deletions cut 4 bases from V and 3 bases from J, with 4 bases between. The CDR3 protein is CASSSRYEQYF. The CDR3 bases are TGTGCCAGCAGCTCGCGCTACGAGCAGTACTTC.

The V call is TRBV5-1, the J call TRBJ1-2; 12 positions agree with TRBD1. The CDR3 is 16 amino acids. The V segment lost 4 bases and the J segment 0 bases; nucleotides outside the gene matches: 4. CDR1 is SGHRS and CDR2 is YFSETQ in the germline V gene. The CDR3 region is CASSPGDRGPNYGYTF. In nucleotides, the CDR3 is TGCGCCAGCAGCCCTGGGGACAGGGGGCCTAACTATGGCTACACCTTC.

There are a few counts of this clone. The chain is built from TRBV5-6 and TRBJ2-7; 9 bases match TRBD2. From germline, CDR1 is SGHDT and CDR2 YYEEEE. The CDR3 loop spans 16 amino acids. V lost 3 bases and J lost 3; bases outside the gene matches: 10. CDR3 loop: CASSSRLAVQHYEQYF. As DNA, the CDR3 is TGTGCCAGCAGCTCGCGACTAGCGGTCCAACACTACGAGCAGTACTTC.

The rearrangement joins TRBV30 to TRBJ1-1; D remains ambiguous. Germline CDR1 is GTSNPN and CDR2 is SVGIG (reference sequence). CDR3 length equals 13 residues. V lost 0 bases and J 8 bases, leaving 13 bases between the germline ends. The CDR3 loop reads CAWSVRGPKEAFF. The CDR3 DNA sequence: TGTGCCTGGAGTGTACGCGGTCCGAAGGAAGCTTTCTTT.

The chain joins TRBV19 to TRBJ1-5, with a possible D match to TRBD1 (6 bases). CDR1 LNHDA and CDR2 SQIVND come from the germline V gene (reference sequence). The CDR3 is 13 amino acids. Trimming left V 3 bases short and J 6 bases short, with 9 bases between. The CDR3 DNA reads TGTGCCAGTAGTATCCAGGGGAGTCAGCCCCAGCATTTT. This encodes CASSIQGSQPQHF. The full variable domain, its missing parts supplied by reference TRBV19 and TRBJ1-5, is DGGITQSPKYLFRKEGQNVTLSCEQNLNHDAMYWYRQDPGQGLRLIYYSQIVNDFQKGDIAEGYSVSREKKESFPLTVTSAQKNPTAFYLCASSIQGSQPQHFGDGTRLSIL.

About this clone: The same CDR3 can be traced to other DNA sequences in this sample. The V call is TRBV5-4, the J call TRBJ2-7, with 10 nucleotides matching TRBD1. The CDR3 consists of 15 residues. J gave up 1 base and V 1 base, and 2 bases lay outside the gene matches. Per germline, CDR1 SGHNT and CDR2 YYREEE (reference sequence). CDR3 loop: CASSLPGQGSYEQYF. CDR3 in DNA: TGTGCCAGCAGCTTGCCGGGACAGGGGTCCTACGAGCAGTACTTC.

This rearrangement joins TRBV27 to TRBJ2-6; D is unresolved. This CDR3 is 13 amino acids long. V was cut by 6 bases and J by 1 base, with 4 bases left in between. Germline CDR1 reads MNHEY; CDR2 reads SMNVEV (reference sequence). The CDR3 reads CASSPSGANVLTF. CDR3 coding DNA: TGTGCCAGCAGCCCGTCTGGGGCCAACGTCCTGACTTTC.

The V and J genes are TRBV7-9 and TRBJ2-1, with 8 nucleotides matching TRBD1. The trim removed 10 bases at V and 8 bases at J, leaving 13 bases unmatched. CDR1 and CDR2 from the germline V gene are SEHNR and FQNEAQ (reference sequence). CDR3 length equals 14 residues. Written as DNA, the CDR3 is TGTGCCACCAGACCGGGACAGGTTTTGTATGAGCAGTTCTTC. Protein: CATRPGQVLYEQFF.

The chain has TRBV7-9 and TRBJ2-6, with 7 positions matching TRBD1. With 1 base clipped from V and 0 bases from J, the junction kept 6 bases outside the gene matches. The germline CDR1 and CDR2 sequences are SEHNR and FQNEAQ (reference sequence). The CDR3 has 18 amino acids. The CDR3 loop reads CASSLGTGSSSGANVLTF. CDR3 coding DNA: TGTGCCAGCAGCTTAGGGACAGGCAGTTCCTCTGGGGCCAACGTCCTGACTTTC.

The chain couples TRBV7-9 to TRBJ2-5; weak D call: TRBD2 (6 bases). Germline V CDR1 and CDR2: SEHNR, FQNEAQ (reference sequence). The CDR3 runs to 15 residues. Trimming left V 5 bases short and J 7 bases short, with 20 bases between. CDR3 coding DNA: TGTGCCAGCAGCCCCAAAAGGAGGGTGGGAGGGACCCAGTACTTC. Translation: CASSPKRRVGGTQYF.

The chain joins TRBV6-1 to TRBJ2-1; TRBD1 agrees at 10 bases. The CDR3 consists of 15 residues. Germline CDR1 and CDR2: MNHNS and SASEGT. The trim removed 4 bases at V and 6 bases at J, leaving 6 bases unmatched. CDR3: CASSGGQGRGNEQFF. The CDR3 DNA is TGTGCCAGCAGTGGGGGACAGGGGAGGGGCAATGAGCAGTTCTTC.

The rearrangement uses TRBV5-4 and TRBJ1-1; D ambiguous. V was shortened by 2 bases and J by 1 base, with 3 bases between the two germline ends. CDR3 length: 12 amino acids. Germline V lookup: CDR1 SGHNT, CDR2 YYREEE (reference sequence). The CDR3 protein is CASSFRNTEAFF. The CDR3, as DNA: TGTGCCAGCAGCTTTAGGAACACTGAAGCTTTCTTT.

The CDR3: CASSLSLAGAGIAGETQYF. Here the CDR3 DNA reads TGTGCCAGCAGCTTAAGTCTAGCGGGGGCCGGAATAGCGGGAGAGACCCAGTACTTC. The rearrangement links TRBV7-8 to TRBJ2-5, with TRBD2 matching over 10 bases. CDR3 length equals 19 residues. From germline, CDR1 is SGHVS and CDR2 FQNEAQ. Germline trimming cut 2 bases from V and 4 bases from J; bases unmatched to any gene: 16.

The rearrangement joins TRBV28 to TRBJ1-2; 7 bases map to TRBD1. CDR1 and CDR2 from the germline V gene are MDHEN and SYDVKM. The V and J ends lost 10 bases and 2 bases, in that order; junction bases with no gene match: 10. The CDR3 covers 14 residues. For the CDR3, the DNA is TGTGCCACCCTCCGGGACAGTTGGAACTATGGCTACACCTTC. Translated: CATLRDSWNYGYTF.

V usage is TRBV5-4 and J usage is TRBJ1-1, with D possibly matching TRBD1 (6 bases). The CDR3 totals 13 residues. V was clipped by 0 bases and J by 6 bases, with 9 bases between them. Germline CDR1 and CDR2: SGHNT and YYREEE (reference sequence). CDR3 coding DNA: TGTGCCAGCAGCTTGGTGGGGGCGGCTGAAGCTTTCTTT. Translated: CASSLVGAAEAFF.

The genes are TRBV18 and TRBJ1-2; 8 nucleotides line up with TRBD1. The CDR3 has 14 residues. Germline CDR1 KGHSH, CDR2 LQKENI. Trimming cost V 2 bases and J 1 base; bases outside gene matches: 0. CDR3 DNA: TGTGCCAGCTCACCAGACAGGGGTAACTATGGCTACACCTTC. This encodes CASSPDRGNYGYTF.

This chain links TRBV19 with TRBJ2-3, with 7 bases identical to TRBD2. The CDR3 contains 14 residues. Germline assignment: CDR1 LNHDA and CDR2 SQIVND (reference sequence). V shed 5 bases, J shed 3 bases, and the junction held 5 bases outside the gene matches. Written as DNA, the CDR3 is TGTGCCAGTAGTCCCTCTAGCGGTACAGATACGCAGTATTTT. Its translation is CASSPSSGTDTQYF.

V usage is TRBV29-1 and J usage is TRBJ2-3, with 9 bases matching TRBD1. The V and J ends lost 6 bases and 5 bases, in that order; junction bases with no gene match: 12. The CDR3 spans 15 residues. Germline CDR1 SQVTM, CDR2 ANQGSEA. CDR3 in amino acids: CSVTRGTGYGDTQYF. The DNA of the CDR3 is TGCAGCGTGACCCGGGGGACAGGGTATGGAGATACGCAGTATTTT.